This TCR beta chain originates from a study of OX40 agonist ivuxolimab in advanced cancers. Whole-study context: Every 2 weeks, patients got intravenous ivuxolimab at one of six dose levels (0.01-10 mg/kg).

Sequencing was performed with immunoSEQ multiplex PCR; in TCRdb, only in-frame clones are kept and a portion is missing. The sample consists of some 80,000 clones, over 75% of them appearing once. Whole-study results and caveats: CD4+ T cells averaged fewer expanded clones than CD8+ T cells.

Autoimmune disease history or systemic immunosuppression barred patients. At baseline, cycle 4 day 1, and cycle 7 day 1, blood was sampled. Regarding this clone: Its matching antigen is unknown.

The CDR3 loop spans 14 amino acids. The ends were cut back, 5 bases at V and 7 bases at J, with 12 bases in the middle. CDR1 is SGHTA, CDR2 FQGNSA, per germline. The chain couples TRBV7-2 to TRBJ1-6; no clear D gene. The material sequenced was CD4+ or CD8+ T cells sorted from blood, taken in a trial of the OX40 agonist ivuxolimab. The TCR was taken from an adult with an advanced solid tumor such as melanoma, head and neck, liver or kidney cancer. Here the CDR3 DNA reads TGTGCCAGCAGCCCCCAGGTCCAAAATTCACCCCTCCACTTT. Protein: CASSPQVQNSPLHF.